These 27 T cell receptor beta chains share one sample of origin, sequenced in a study of OX40 agonist ivuxolimab in advanced cancers. Sequencing used immunoSEQ multiplex PCR; TCRdb keeps in-frame clones, though not all of them. Of about 61,000 clones listed, approximately 90% are singletons. The sequencing here drew on CD4+ or CD8+ T cells sorted from blood, taken in a trial of the OX40 agonist ivuxolimab. The origin of the receptors is an adult with an advanced solid tumor such as melanoma, head and neck, liver or kidney cancer.

This clone appeared a single time. CDR3 coding DNA: TGTGCCACTTGGGACAGCCCTCAAGAGACCCAGTACTTC. Its protein product is CATWDSPQETQYF. The V call is TRBV15, the J call TRBJ2-5, with 7 bases matching TRBD1. J lost 2 bases, V lost 9 bases, and 6 bases had no gene match. The germline V gene has CDR1 LNHNV and CDR2 YYDKDF (reference sequence). This CDR3 is 13 amino acids long.

The chain carries TRBV29-1 and TRBJ1-1, with 11 positions matching TRBD1. CDR1 is SQVTM and CDR2 is ANQGSEA in the germline V gene. CDR3 length equals 15 residues. V lost 3 bases, J lost 4 bases, and 7 bases stayed unmatched. The CDR3 spells CSVDRDRGFLTEAFF. CDR3 in DNA: TGCAGCGTTGACCGGGACAGGGGGTTCCTCACTGAAGCTTTCTTT.

CDR3 sequence (DNA): TGTGCCAGTAGTACCCGGGCGGGAGGTGGTGATTCACCCCTCCACTTT. The encoded protein is CASSTRAGGGDSPLHF. The chain joins TRBV19 to TRBJ1-6; no reliable D call. The ends were cut back, 4 bases at V and 8 bases at J, with 18 bases in the middle. Germline V gene lookup returns CDR1 LNHDA and CDR2 SQIVND (reference sequence). The CDR3 is made up of 16 amino acids.

J is TRBJ1-1 and V is TRBV4-3, with no clear D. V was cut by 2 bases and J by 1 base, with 8 bases left in between. Germline V CDR1 and CDR2: LGHNA, YSLEER. The CDR3 totals 14 residues. CDR3 nucleotide sequence: TGCGCCAGCAGCCAACGTGGCCGGAACACTGAAGCTTTCTTT. This gives the protein CASSQRGRNTEAFF.

The chain is built from TRBV28 and TRBJ1-5; no clear D gene. In germline, CDR1 is MDHEN, CDR2 SYDVKM. The V end was cut by 4 bases, the J end by 6 bases, with 19 bases between. The CDR3 runs to 16 residues. CDR3 region: CASSSPTKPEVQPQHF. In nucleotides, the CDR3 is TGTGCCAGCAGTTCCCCTACAAAGCCCGAGGTTCAGCCCCAGCATTTT.

The V call is TRBV30, the J call TRBJ2-2; 10 positions match TRBD1. Germline CDR1 reads GTSNPN; CDR2 reads SVGIG (reference sequence). This CDR3 is 12 amino acids long. Trimming cost V 8 bases and J 4 bases; bases outside gene matches: 1. As DNA, the CDR3 is TGTGCCGGGACAGGGGTCACCGGGGAGCTGTTTTTT. This gives the protein CAGTGVTGELFF.

This clone occurred a few times. The chain links TRBV28 to TRBJ2-3; 7 bases align to TRBD1. Germline V CDR1 and CDR2: MDHEN, SYDVKM. CDR3 length: 17 residues. J gave up 2 bases and V 7 bases, and 15 bases lay outside the gene matches. In DNA, the CDR3 is TGTGCCAGCACCGGCTCCGACAGGGAGTGGGCCACAGATACGCAGTATTTT. It encodes CASTGSDREWATDTQYF.

The V call is TRBV6-5, the J call TRBJ2-2, with a possible D match to TRBD2 (5 bases). Trimming removed 6 bases at V and 1 base at J, with 9 bases between. The CDR3 is 14 amino acids. Germline CDR1 reads MNHEY; CDR2 reads SVGAGI. The CDR3 DNA reads TGTGCCAGCAGCCAACTAGAGAACACCGGGGAGCTGTTTTTT. Protein: CASSQLENTGELFF.

This clone was observed once. The rearrangement joins TRBV28 to TRBJ2-7; D gene unclear. This CDR3 comprises 15 residues. The V and J ends lost 6 bases and 2 bases respectively, with 17 bases between them. Germline V gene lookup returns CDR1 MDHEN and CDR2 SYDVKM. In DNA form, the CDR3 reads TGTGCCAGCAGCGCCCAAGGCAACCTCGCCTACGAGCAGTACTTC. It yields the protein CASSAQGNLAYEQYF. The entire variable domain, with the rest obtained from reference TRBV28 and TRBJ2-7, is as follows: DVKVTQSSRYLVKRTGEKVFLECVQDMDHENMFWYRQDPGLGLRLIYFSYDVKMKEKGDIPEGYSVSREKKERFSLILESASTNQTSMYLCASSAQGNLAYEQYFGPGTRLTVT.

The chain joins TRBV7-6 to TRBJ1-3; TRBD1 matches at 9 bases. The germline gives CDR1 SGHVS, CDR2 FNYEAQ. This CDR3 has 15 amino acids. Trimming removed 5 bases from V and 4 bases from J; junction bases left unmatched: 6. CDR3 DNA sequence: TGTGCCAGCAGCCCAACACAGGGGGCAGGAAACACCATATATTTT. As protein: CASSPTQGAGNTIYF.

The gene calls are TRBV6-1 and TRBJ1-5, with D tentatively TRBD1 (6 bases). This CDR3 is 15 amino acids long. The V gene's germline CDR1 is MNHNS and CDR2 SASEGT. Trimming took off 4 bases at V and 5 bases at J, with 15 bases between the two ends. CDR3 DNA: TGTGCCAGCAGTGCAGGGGCCCGGTCGGATCAGCCCCAGCATTTT. It specifies CASSAGARSDQPQHF.

On this clone: The sample carries other DNA sequences with the same CDR3. The V call is TRBV11-2, the J call TRBJ2-1; 8 bases match TRBD2. The CDR3 consists of 12 residues. Germline CDR1 SGHAT, CDR2 FQNNGV. Losses at the gene ends were 5 bases for V and 7 bases for J; bases not matched to a gene: 1. The CDR3 loop is CASSPGGNEQFF. CDR3 DNA sequence: TGTGCCAGCAGCCCGGGGGGGAATGAGCAGTTCTTC.

The chain recombines TRBV25-1 with TRBJ1-5; D call uncertain. Germline lookup yields CDR1 MGHDK and CDR2 SYGVNS. The CDR3 is 13 amino acids. V was shortened by 3 bases and J by 4 bases, with 7 bases between the two germline ends. CDR3 nucleotides: TGTGCCAGCAGTGACTCATTTAATCAGCCCCAGCATTTT. This translates into CASSDSFNQPQHF.

The J gene is TRBJ2-7, the V gene TRBV29-1; D is unresolved. This CDR3 contains 12 residues. Germline CDR1 is SQVTM and CDR2 is ANQGSEA. V dropped 2 bases and J dropped 5 bases, with 10 bases sitting between them. Here the CDR3 DNA reads TGCAGCGTTGAATTAGGATCCCACGAGCAGTACTTC. Amino acid sequence: CSVELGSHEQYF.

The chain couples TRBV6-5 to TRBJ2-1; D is perhaps TRBD1 or TRBD2 (5 bases each). With 6 bases removed from V and 4 bases from J, the gap between germline ends came to 13 bases. Germline V lookup: CDR1 MNHEY, CDR2 SVGAGI. The CDR3 has 14 residues. CDR3 amino acids: CASSPGWGYNEQFF. The CDR3 region has the DNA TGTGCCAGCAGCCCCGGGTGGGGGTACAATGAGCAGTTCTTC.

V and J are TRBV4-1 and TRBJ2-3, with D possibly being TRBD2 (5 bases). Per the germline V gene, CDR1 is MGHRA and CDR2 is YSYEKL. The CDR3 runs to 16 residues. V was cut by 4 bases and J by 4 bases, with 18 bases left in between. CDR3 DNA: TGCGCCAGCAGCCGAGCTAGCAGTAGGTTAGCAGATACGCAGTATTTT. Translation: CASSRASSRLADTQYF.

The gene calls are TRBV6-5 and TRBJ1-4; 11 bases match TRBD1. The length of the CDR3 is 15 residues. Trimming cost V 7 bases and J 8 bases; bases outside gene matches: 9. Germline V gives CDR1 MNHEY, CDR2 SVGAGI. The chain's CDR3 is CASTGTGGSAEKLFF. CDR3 bases: TGTGCCAGCACCGGGACAGGGGGATCAGCCGAAAAACTGTTTTTT.

The CDR3 DNA sequence: TGTGCCACCAATGAAGCTTTGGCCCACGAGCAGTACTTC. It yields the protein CATNEALAHEQYF. The rearrangement links TRBV10-3 to TRBJ2-7; D is uncertain. The CDR3 sequence is 13 residues long. V gave up 10 bases and J gave up 5 bases, with 18 bases separating them. CDR1 is ENHRY and CDR2 is SYGVKD in the germline V gene.

This clone was seen once. V gene TRBV28 combines with J gene TRBJ2-3; D gene uncertain. V gave up 3 bases and J gave up 3 bases, with 10 bases separating them. Germline V gene data show CDR1 as MDHEN and CDR2 as SYDVKM. The CDR3 is made up of 14 amino acids. For the CDR3, the DNA is TGTGCCAGCAGTTTCCCCCAAACGACAGATACGCAGTATTTT. Amino acid sequence: CASSFPQTTDTQYF.

The V and J genes are TRBV11-3 and TRBJ1-1; maybe TRBD1 (6 bases). V dropped 10 bases and J dropped 1 base, with 28 bases sitting between them. The CDR3 sequence is 18 residues long. Germline-derived CDR1 and CDR2 are SGHNT and YENEEA. CDR3 sequence reads: CAITNYSLTKGGNTEAFF. For the CDR3, the DNA is TGTGCCATCACAAACTACAGCCTAACAAAGGGGGGGAACACTGAAGCTTTCTTT.

J is TRBJ2-3 and V is TRBV7-3; D is possibly TRBD1 (5 bases). Trimming took off 5 bases at V and 0 bases at J, with 12 bases between the two ends. Germline-derived CDR1 and CDR2 are SGHTA and FQGTGA. This CDR3 is 15 amino acids long. CDR3 residues: CASSQGPGSTDTQYF. CDR3 sequence (DNA): TGTGCCAGCAGCCAAGGGCCAGGGAGCACAGATACGCAGTATTTT.

V gene TRBV6-1 combines with J gene TRBJ1-1; the D is unclear. This CDR3 comprises 11 residues. V dropped 8 bases and J dropped 2 bases, with 6 bases sitting between them. Germline CDR1 MNHNS, CDR2 SASEGT. In DNA, the CDR3 is TGTGCCAGCGCTCACAACACTGAAGCTTTCTTT. It is translated as CASAHNTEAFF.

This chain joins TRBV6-5 and TRBJ2-1; no clear D gene. CDR3 length: 13 amino acids. Germline CDR1 reads MNHEY; CDR2 reads SVGAGI. V was shortened by 0 bases and J by 8 bases, with 8 bases between the two germline ends. The CDR3 protein is CASSYSALHEQFF. The CDR3 bases are TGTGCCAGCAGTTACTCCGCTCTTCATGAGCAGTTCTTC.

The chain has TRBV6-5 and TRBJ1-5; no definite D call. The germline CDR1 and CDR2 sequences are MNHEY and SVGAGI. The CDR3 is made up of 13 amino acids. Trimming stripped 6 bases from V and 7 bases from J, with 13 bases between. CDR3 DNA sequence: TGTGCCAGCAGCCAACAGCCAGGACAGCCCCAGCATTTT. This encodes CASSQQPGQPQHF.

The genes are TRBV5-6 and TRBJ1-2; D is uncertain. The CDR3 is made up of 12 amino acids. Germline CDR1 and CDR2: SGHDT and YYEEEE. Between the trimmed V and J ends, which lost 1 base and 4 bases, there was a span of 5 bases. The CDR3 reads CASSLKGYGYTF. The CDR3 nucleotides read TGTGCCAGCAGCTTGAAAGGCTATGGCTACACCTTC. The whole variable domain, remainder taken from reference TRBV5-6 and TRBJ1-2, is DAGVTQSPTHLIKTRGQQVTLRCSPKSGHDTVSWYQQALGQGPQFIFQYYEEEERQRGNFPDRFSGHQFPNYSSELNVNALLLGDSALYLCASSLKGYGYTFGSGTRLTVV.

The chain couples TRBV6-5 to TRBJ2-1; D remains unclear. The CDR3 has 16 amino acids. From germline, CDR1 is MNHEY and CDR2 SVGAGI. The germline V and J ends were trimmed by 2 bases and 0 bases, with 11 bases remaining between them. CDR3 DNA sequence: TGTGCCAGCAGTTACGCGCTATACAGCTCCTACAATGAGCAGTTCTTC. Translation gives CASSYALYSSYNEQFF.

This clone was recorded once. The gene calls are TRBV6-5 and TRBJ2-1; TRBD2 aligns across 8 bases. CDR1 is MNHEY, CDR2 SVGAGI, per germline. CDR3 length: 15 residues. V shed 0 bases and J 8 bases; nucleotides not matched to a gene: 6. DNA for the CDR3: TGTGCCAGCAGTTACTCGCGGGGGGCGGGAGATGAGCAGTTCTTC. Translated: CASSYSRGAGDEQFF.